This T cell receptor beta chain comes out of a study of blood T cell repertoires in COVID-19. Background on the study: Some COVID-19 samples were acute and others convalescent; all came from the United States, Italy and Spain. Sample material is recorded as cDNA or gDNA derived from T cells, B-cell-depleted T cells, or PBMCs.

Per the authors' pipeline: The assay estimated nucleated cells by amplifying reference gene primers. Some clones are missing from TCRdb's copy, which holds only in-frame ones; the method was immunoSEQ multiplex PCR. The DNA gave D and trimming, while V, J and clone size come from that table. The sample shows 150,000 to 200,000 clones, roughly 84% of them seen only once. Trimming shortened V by 0 bases and J by 5 bases, and 9 bases separated the two germline ends. Germline V gene data show CDR1 as SGHRS and CDR2 as YFSETQ. CDR3 length equals 14 residues. The source of this sequence is a woman older than 75 with acute or convalescent COVID-19. This chain joins TRBV5-1 and TRBJ1-3; D is uncertain. Sequenced sample: peripheral blood. The CDR3 sequence is CASSLDGGRNTIYF. Written as DNA, the CDR3 is TGCGCCAGCAGCTTGGACGGCGGTCGAAACACCATATATTTT.